The 24 T cell receptor beta chains reported below all come from one sample, sequenced in a study of cytomegalovirus exposure and HLA in healthy donors. Libraries were prepared by immunoSEQ multiplex PCR; TCRdb keeps only in-frame clonotypes and omits some of them. The sample consists of 200,000 to 300,000 clones, roughly 86% of them appearing once. The specimen sequenced was PBMCs. These receptors originate from a woman aged 25 to 39 in good health and CMV-seropositive.

The chain uses TRBV4-1 and TRBJ2-7; D may be TRBD1 (8 bases). This CDR3 region has 15 residues. Looked up from germline, CDR1 is MGHRA and CDR2 is YSYEKL. The germline V and J ends were trimmed by 0 bases and 3 bases, with 12 bases remaining between them. The CDR3 loop is CASSQDNRGGYEQYF. The DNA of the CDR3 is TGCGCCAGCAGCCAAGATAACAGGGGGGGCTACGAGCAGTACTTC.

The rearrangement links TRBV4-1 to TRBJ2-6; perhaps TRBD1 as D (6 bases). The CDR3 contains 15 residues. The germline V gene encodes CDR1 MGHRA and CDR2 YSYEKL. V was shortened by 1 base and J by 13 bases, with 17 bases between the two germline ends. The CDR3: CASSQGFGTTRVLTF. The CDR3 nucleotides are TGCGCCAGCAGCCAAGGCTTCGGGACAACCAGGGTCCTGACTTTC.

This chain links TRBV11-2 with TRBJ2-5; the match to TRBD2 covers 12 bases. The CDR3 is 15 amino acids. Germline V gene lookup returns CDR1 SGHAT and CDR2 FQNNGV. Trimming cost V 5 bases and J 1 base; bases outside gene matches: 2. CDR3 DNA sequence: TGTGCCAGCAGCCAGACTAGCGGGAGCCAAGAGACCCAGTACTTC. This codes for CASSQTSGSQETQYF.

The V and J genes are TRBV6-4 and TRBJ1-4; TRBD1 matches 9 bases. V lost 5 bases and J lost 7; bases outside the gene matches: 8. This CDR3 is built from 15 residues. Germline V gene lookup returns CDR1 MRHNA and CDR2 SNTAGT. As DNA, the CDR3 is TGTGCCAGCAGTCCCGGGACAGGGATTGGTGAAAAACTGTTTTTT. It codes for CASSPGTGIGEKLFF.

The chain couples TRBV2 to TRBJ2-2, with D unclear. This CDR3 has 15 residues. Per germline, CDR1 SNHLY and CDR2 FYNNEI. Trimming left V 7 bases short and J 0 bases short, with 12 bases between. The CDR3 sequence: CASKRELPNTGELFF. The CDR3 region has the DNA TGTGCCAGCAAACGTGAGCTCCCGAACACCGGGGAGCTGTTTTTT.

The chain employs TRBV19 and TRBJ1-1; D is unresolved. V lost 6 bases to trimming and J lost 0 bases, with 8 bases between them. From germline, CDR1 is LNHDA and CDR2 SQIVND (reference sequence). CDR3 size: 13 residues. The CDR3, as DNA: TGTGCCAGTAGGCTACAGCTGAACACTGAAGCTTTCTTT. Amino acids: CASRLQLNTEAFF.

On this clone itself: The sample contains more than one DNA sequence encoding this CDR3. This chain links TRBV25-1 with TRBJ1-2; D uncertain. Deletions cut 3 bases from V and 4 bases from J, with 6 bases between. The CDR3 length is 12 residues. Germline loops: CDR1 MGHDK, CDR2 SYGVNS. The CDR3 region is CASSDRGYGYTF. The CDR3 DNA reads TGTGCCAGCAGTGATCGGGGCTATGGCTACACCTTC.

This clone was found a few times. This chain uses TRBV2 with TRBJ1-5, with TRBD1 matching 10 bases. This CDR3 spans 12 amino acids. V lost 8 bases, J lost 9 bases, and 4 bases stayed unmatched. CDR1 is SNHLY and CDR2 is FYNNEI in the germline V gene. This CDR3 is CASGTGERPQHF. The CDR3 nucleotides are TGTGCCAGCGGGACAGGGGAGAGGCCCCAGCATTTT. The complete variable domain, with remaining parts taken from reference TRBV2 and TRBJ1-5, reads EPEVTQTPSHQVTQMGQEVILRCVPISNHLYFYWYRQILGQKVEFLVSFYNNEISEKSEIFDDQFSVERPDGSNFTLKIRSTKLEDSAMYFCASGTGERPQHFGDGTRLSIL.

This chain links TRBV6-5 with TRBJ2-2; no definite D call. The CDR3 extends over 13 amino acids. The germline CDR1 and CDR2 sequences are MNHEY and SVGAGI. Between the trimmed V and J ends, which lost 4 bases and 6 bases, there was a span of 9 bases. CDR3 DNA: TGTGCCAGCAGTTTAGTTTCGCCCGGGGAGCTGTTTTTT. Its translation is CASSLVSPGELFF.

This rearrangement joins TRBV13 to TRBJ1-1; 7 positions agree with TRBD1. This CDR3 comprises 13 residues. Germline V gene sequence: CDR1 PRHDT, CDR2 FYEKMQ (reference sequence). J was trimmed by 7 bases and V by 5 bases; bases with no gene match: 7. CDR3 nucleotide sequence: TGTGCCAGCAGCCAGGGGGTGGGATTTGAAGCTTTCTTT. Translation gives CASSQGVGFEAFF.

J is TRBJ2-4 and V is TRBV23-1, with TRBD2 as a possible D gene (5 bases). TRBV23-1 qualifies as an ORF whose function is uncertain. V lost 2 bases and J lost 12, with 8 bases in between. The CDR3 runs to 11 residues. The chain's CDR3 is CASSQMGSQYF. The CDR3, as DNA: TGCGCCAGCAGTCAAATGGGGAGTCAGTACTTC.

The chain carries TRBV28 and TRBJ2-5; 8 nucleotides agree with TRBD2. With V trimmed by 2 bases and J by 5 bases, 7 bases remained unmatched. CDR3 length equals 15 residues. The germline V gene encodes CDR1 MDHEN and CDR2 SYDVKM. For the CDR3, the DNA is TGTGCCAGCAGTTTAAGGTACGGGAGGGCCGAGACCCAGTACTTC. As protein: CASSLRYGRAETQYF.

V is TRBV28 and J is TRBJ2-3; 8 bases agree with TRBD1. This CDR3 has 15 residues. The V gene end was trimmed by 8 bases and the J gene end by 4 bases; junction bases not matched to a gene: 11. Germline V CDR1 and CDR2: MDHEN, SYDVKM. This chain's CDR3 is CASRTGYRGADTQYF. Written as DNA, the CDR3 is TGTGCCAGCCGTACTGGGTACAGGGGGGCAGATACGCAGTATTTT. The full variable domain, in which reference TRBV28 and TRBJ2-3 provide the parts outside the CDR3, is DVKVTQSSRYLVKRTGEKVFLECVQDMDHENMFWYRQDPGLGLRLIYFSYDVKMKEKGDIPEGYSVSREKKERFSLILESASTNQTSMYLCASRTGYRGADTQYFGPGTRLTVL.

This chain links TRBV30 with TRBJ2-1, with 12 bases aligning to TRBD2. The CDR3 is made up of 15 amino acids. In germline, CDR1 is GTSNPN, CDR2 SVGIG (reference sequence). Unmatched junction bases numbered 8, after V lost 2 bases and J lost 9 bases. The CDR3 DNA reads TGTGCCTGGAGTCATGGGGCTAGCGGGAGGGGTGAGCAGTTCTTC. Residues: CAWSHGASGRGEQFF.

The chain has TRBV5-1 and TRBJ1-1; no clear D gene. CDR1 and CDR2 (germline): SGHRS, YFSETQ. The CDR3 is 14 residues long. Trimming cost V 1 base and J 2 bases, with 9 bases left between them. The CDR3 bases are TGCGCCAGCAGCTTGACCCAGACTAACACTGAAGCTTTCTTT. This gives the protein CASSLTQTNTEAFF.

This chain uses TRBV7-3 with TRBJ2-7; the D gene is possibly TRBD2 (6 bases). In germline, CDR1 is SGHTA, CDR2 FQGTGA. This CDR3 is built from 15 residues. V lost 1 base and J lost 3, with 13 bases in between. The CDR3: CASSLIASAFYEQYF. Here the CDR3 DNA reads TGTGCCAGCAGCTTAATTGCTAGCGCTTTCTACGAGCAGTACTTC.

V gene TRBV5-1 combines with J gene TRBJ1-5; D unresolved. Looked up from germline, CDR1 is SGHRS and CDR2 is YFSETQ. This CDR3 spans 15 amino acids. Trimming shortened V by 3 bases and J by 1 base, and 11 bases separated the two germline ends. The chain's CDR3 is CASSSEGLSNQPQHF. CDR3 DNA sequence: TGCGCCAGCAGCTCGGAAGGACTCAGCAATCAGCCCCAGCATTTT.

The sample holds a few counts of this clone. The rearrangement joins TRBV30 to TRBJ1-5, with TRBD1 matching over 8 bases. Trimming cost V 4 bases and J 5 bases; bases outside gene matches: 4. CDR1 GTSNPN and CDR2 SVGIG come from the germline V gene (reference sequence). The CDR3 is 13 amino acids. This CDR3 is CAWTRGRDQPQHF. CDR3 in DNA: TGTGCCTGGACCAGGGGGCGGGATCAGCCCCAGCATTTT.

The chain joins TRBV27 to TRBJ1-1; D is perhaps TRBD1 (5 bases). Germline V gene sequence: CDR1 MNHEY, CDR2 SMNVEV (reference sequence). This CDR3 has 13 amino acids. Between the trimmed V and J ends, which lost 2 bases and 10 bases, there was a span of 14 bases. The CDR3 DNA is TGTGCCAGCAGTTTAGGGGCGAACAGAGGAGCTTTCTTT. Its translation is CASSLGANRGAFF.

V is TRBV30 and J is TRBJ2-5; D call uncertain. CDR1 GTSNPN and CDR2 SVGIG come from the germline V gene (reference sequence). Trimming cost V 5 bases and J 0 bases, with 10 bases left between them. This CDR3 has 13 residues. The CDR3 loop reads CAWGVPNQETQYF. Here the CDR3 DNA reads TGTGCCTGGGGAGTACCCAACCAAGAGACCCAGTACTTC.

V is TRBV7-6 and J is TRBJ2-1; 14 nucleotides match TRBD2. V trimming: 5 bases; J trimming: 8 bases; junction bases outside the gene matches: 17. The CDR3 consists of 19 residues. Germline CDR1 reads SGHVS; CDR2 reads FNYEAQ. CDR3 DNA sequence: TGTGCCAGCAGCCCCCCGGGACTAGCGGGAGTTTTAGTTCGCGATGAGCAGTTCTTC. Translation: CASSPPGLAGVLVRDEQFF.

The chain uses TRBV2 and TRBJ2-1, with 13 positions matching TRBD2. Per the germline V gene, CDR1 is SNHLY and CDR2 is FYNNEI. CDR3 size: 18 residues. The V segment lost 7 bases and the J segment 1 base; nucleotides outside the gene matches: 10. In DNA form, the CDR3 reads TGTGCCAGCAATGGACTAGCGGGAGATTTCGGATCCTACAATGAGCAGTTCTTC. It translates to CASNGLAGDFGSYNEQFF.

This clone appeared a single time. V usage is TRBV19 and J usage is TRBJ1-2; D not resolved. V shed 3 bases and J shed 3 bases, with 11 bases lying between them. The CDR3 contains 14 residues. Germline lookup yields CDR1 LNHDA and CDR2 SQIVND (reference sequence). CDR3 bases: TGTGCCAGTAGTATTGAGGGCAGTCACTATGGCTACACCTTC. Its translation: CASSIEGSHYGYTF.

The chain joins TRBV5-1 to TRBJ2-1; 14 nucleotides align to TRBD2. The CDR3 contains 18 residues. Germline V gives CDR1 SGHRS, CDR2 YFSETQ. The trim removed 4 bases at V and 5 bases at J, leaving 11 bases unmatched. The DNA of the CDR3 is TGCGCCAGCAGCCCAACTTCAGGGACTAGCGGGAGTGACAATGAGCAGTTCTTC. Translation gives CASSPTSGTSGSDNEQFF.